These T cell receptor beta chains were read from a single sample in a study of blood T cell repertoires in COVID-19. Assay used: immunoSEQ multiplex PCR; TCRdb lists only in-frame clones, some missing. The sample includes approximately 250,000 clones, over 80% of them seen just once. Sequencing used PBMCs or T cells enriched from blood (not recorded which). These TCRs come from a woman in her 30s with acute COVID-19. Both conserved end residues are part of each CDR3. A D gene is named only where the DNA matches it firmly. Size values are once, few and many counts, or a class for expanded clones, and some rows have none.

D: TRBD1; J: TRBJ2-7; V: TRBV7-3; size: .; DNA: TGTGCCAGCAACGGGCGGGACAGGGGGCCAATTAGCTCCTACGAGCAGTACTTC; CDR3: CASNGRDRGPISSYEQYF
D: .; J: TRBJ2-2; V: TRBV11-1; size: .; DNA: TGTGCCAGCAGGCCACGGGAGTGGAACGGGGAGCTGTTTTTT; CDR3: CASRPREWNGELFF
D: TRBD2; J: TRBJ2-3; V: TRBV30; size: once; DNA: TGTGCCTGGAAACCGGGACTAGCGGTAACAGATACGCAGTATTTT; CDR3: CAWKPGLAVTDTQYF
D: TRBD2; J: TRBJ2-1; V: TRBV20-1; size: .; DNA: TGCAGTGCTAGTAGCGGGAGTTACAATGAGCAGTTCTTC; CDR3: CSASSGSYNEQFF
D: TRBD1; J: TRBJ1-4; V: TRBV2; size: once; DNA: TGTGCCAGCTGTGGACAGGGGGCTACTAATGAAAAACTGTTTTTT; CDR3: CASCGQGATNEKLFF
D: TRBD1; J: TRBJ2-7; V: TRBV18; size: .; DNA: TGTGCCAGCTCACGGACAGGGAGCAATGGGGCCTACGAGCAGTACTTC; CDR3: CASSRTGSNGAYEQYF
D: TRBD2; J: TRBJ2-1; V: TRBV27; size: .; DNA: TGTGCCAGCAGTTTCCCGACTAGCGGGAGAGGTGCCTACAATGAGCAGTTCTTC; CDR3: CASSFPTSGRGAYNEQFF
D: .; J: TRBJ1-2; V: TRBV25-1; size: .; DNA: TGTGCCAGCAGTGGCGGTCCAGGGGATGGCTACACCTTC; CDR3: CASSGGPGDGYTF
D: TRBD2; J: TRBJ2-7; V: TRBV9; size: .; DNA: TGTGCCAGCAGCGCCTCAGCGGGGGAGGGGTCCTACGAGCAGTACTTC; CDR3: CASSASAGEGSYEQYF
D: TRBD1; J: TRBJ2-3; V: TRBV2; size: .; DNA: TGTGCCAGGGGGTTCACAAGGACAGGGTCGAGAACAGATACGCAGTATTTT; CDR3: CARGFTRTGSRTDTQYF
D: .; J: TRBJ2-1; V: TRBV7-2; size: .; DNA: TGTGCCAGCAGCTTATTGCGACAGTACTACAATGAGCAGTTCTTC; CDR3: CASSLLRQYYNEQFF
D: TRBD2; J: TRBJ2-2; V: TRBV28; size: .; DNA: TGTGCCAGCATTCATAGCGGGAGCGGTACCGGGGAGCTGTTTTTT; CDR3: CASIHSGSGTGELFF
D: .; J: TRBJ2-2; V: TRBV5-4; size: .; DNA: TGTGCCAGCAGCTTGACAGGCAGGGGGGACACCGGGGAGCTGTTTTTT; CDR3: CASSLTGRGDTGELFF
D: TRBD1; J: TRBJ2-2; V: TRBV27; size: .; DNA: TGTGCCAGCAGGCTAGGGGACAGGGACTACACCGGGGAGCTGTTTTTT; CDR3: CASRLGDRDYTGELFF
D: TRBD2; J: TRBJ2-5; V: TRBV6-5; size: .; DNA: TGTGCCAGCATAAGGACTAGCGGGAGTCCGGAGACCCAGTACTTC; CDR3: CASIRTSGSPETQYF
D: TRBD1; J: TRBJ1-6; V: TRBV10-3; size: .; DNA: TGTGCCATCAGTGAGAACAGGGGGCAGTCACCCCTCCACTTT; CDR3: CAISENRGQSPLHF
D: .; J: TRBJ1-5; V: TRBV2; size: .; DNA: TGTGCCAGCATGGACATTGTAAGCAATCAGCCCCAGCATTTT; CDR3: CASMDIVSNQPQHF
D: .; J: TRBJ1-6; V: TRBV28; size: .; DNA: TGTGCCAGCAGTTTGGGGCAGGGTCTTGGGCATTCACCCCTCCACTTT; CDR3: CASSLGQGLGHSPLHF
D: .; J: TRBJ1-4; V: TRBV5-1; size: .; DNA: TGCGCCAGCAGCCCGACGGTGCTAGCAACTAATGAAAAACTGTTTTTT; CDR3: CASSPTVLATNEKLFF
D: .; J: TRBJ2-3; V: TRBV24-1; size: .; DNA: TGTGCCACCAGTGCGGCAGGGTTGTCAGATACGCAGTATTTT; CDR3: CATSAAGLSDTQYF
D: .; J: TRBJ1-1; V: TRBV3-1/TRBV3-2; size: .; DNA: TGTGCCAGCAGCCAAGATGTAGGAGGGGACACTGAAGCTTTCTTT; CDR3: CASSQDVGGDTEAFF
D: TRBD1; J: TRBJ1-1; V: TRBV18; size: .; DNA: TGTGCCAGCTCACTTAGCCCGGACAGGGCTACTGAAGCTTTCTTT; CDR3: CASSLSPDRATEAFF
D: TRBD1; J: TRBJ2-7; V: TRBV12-3/TRBV12-4; size: .; DNA: TGTGCCAGCAGCAAGACAGGGTATCACGAGCAGTACTTC; CDR3: CASSKTGYHEQYF
D: TRBD2; J: TRBJ2-1; V: TRBV27; size: .; DNA: TGTGCCAGCAGTTTAACAGCGGGAGGGTCAGGGGGCAATGAGCAGTTCTTC; CDR3: CASSLTAGGSGGNEQFF
D: TRBD1; J: TRBJ2-5; V: TRBV2; size: .; DNA: TGTGCCAGCAGTGATCTGTCAGGGGGAGCCCCATCGCAAGAGACCCAGTACTTC; CDR3: CASSDLSGGAPSQETQYF
D: .; J: TRBJ1-1; V: TRBV12-2; size: .; DNA: TGTGCAAGTCGCCTCAGACAGGGTCGCACTGAAGCTTTCTTT; CDR3: CASRLRQGRTEAFF
D: TRBD2; J: TRBJ2-3; V: TRBV2; size: .; DNA: TGTGCAACCCAGGGAGGGCCGGGAGGCACAGATACGCAGTATTTT; CDR3: CATQGGPGGTDTQYF
D: TRBD2; J: TRBJ2-7; V: TRBV18; size: .; DNA: TGTGCCAGCTCACCAGGGAGGGCTTCCTACGAGCAGTACTTC; CDR3: CASSPGRASYEQYF
D: TRBD2; J: TRBJ2-3; V: TRBV19; size: .; DNA: TGTGCCAGTAATGCGGGAGGGCGGTCAGATACGCAGTATTTT; CDR3: CASNAGGRSDTQYF
D: TRBD2; J: TRBJ2-2; V: TRBV7-3; size: .; DNA: TGTGCCAGCAGCTTCGGGACTAGCGGGAGTACCGGGGAGCTGTTTTTT; CDR3: CASSFGTSGSTGELFF
D: TRBD1; J: TRBJ1-1; V: TRBV6-2/TRBV6-3; size: few; DNA: TGTGCCAGCAGCCCGGGACAGGCCCTTTTATTGAACACTGAAGCTTTCTTT; CDR3: CASSPGQALLLNTEAFF
D: .; J: TRBJ2-5; V: TRBV19; size: .; DNA: TGTGCCAGTAGTATCAACCAAGAGACCCAGTACTTC; CDR3: CASSINQETQYF
D: .; J: TRBJ1-2; V: TRBV3-1/TRBV3-2; size: .; DNA: TGTGCCAGCAGCCAACCCTCCGGGACACCTTACTATGGCTACACCTTC; CDR3: CASSQPSGTPYYGYTF
D: TRBD2; J: TRBJ2-7; V: TRBV5-1; size: few; DNA: TGCGCCAGCAGCCCAAGGGTAGCGGGAGGGTACGAGCAGTACTTC; CDR3: CASSPRVAGGYEQYF
D: TRBD2; J: TRBJ2-5; V: TRBV30; size: .; DNA: TGTGCCTGGAGTCGGGGGGGTTTGGAGACCCAGTACTTC; CDR3: CAWSRGGLETQYF
D: TRBD2; J: TRBJ2-1; V: TRBV7-2; size: .; DNA: TGTGCCAGCAGCTTAGATCTAGCGGGGCAGTTCTTC; CDR3: CASSLDLAGQFF
D: .; J: TRBJ2-7; V: TRBV28; size: .; DNA: TGTGCCAGCAGTTCCGGGGGAAGCTCCTACGAGCAGTACTTC; CDR3: CASSSGGSSYEQYF
D: TRBD1; J: TRBJ1-5; V: TRBV27; size: few; DNA: TGTGCCAGCAGGGCCGGGACAGTTAGCAATCAGCCCCAGCATTTT; CDR3: CASRAGTVSNQPQHF
D: TRBD1; J: TRBJ2-2; V: TRBV9; size: .; DNA: TGTGCCAGCAAAAGTTGGGACAGGGACACCGGGGAGCTGTTTTTT; CDR3: CASKSWDRDTGELFF
D: TRBD2; J: TRBJ2-3; V: TRBV5-6; size: .; DNA: TGTGCCAGCAGCTTGGGACATACTAGCGGGGGCCTAGATACGCAGTATTTT; CDR3: CASSLGHTSGGLDTQYF
D: TRBD2; J: TRBJ2-7; V: TRBV18; size: .; DNA: TGTGCCAGCTCACCGAGCGGGAGCTCCTACGAGCAGTACTTC; CDR3: CASSPSGSSYEQYF